Listed below are T cell receptor beta chains from one sample, sequenced in a study of T cells in Graves' hyperthyroidism and ophthalmopathy. TCRdb redid the calling of the multiplex PCR reads with MiXCR, one entry per CDR3 protein. The sample holds approximately 600,000 distinct CDR3 sequences, around 20% seen once. Sequencing used blood. These TCRs come from a young man with Graves' ophthalmopathy. CDR3s include the opening cysteine and the closing phenylalanine or tryptophan. The order of the fields is J gene, V gene, D gene, clone size, CDR3 protein, CDR3 DNA. The D gene is left open where the match is weak. Part of the rows lack a size; the others show once, few, many or a class for expanded clones.

J: TRBJ2-7
V: TRBV29-1
D: NA
size: NA
CDR3: CSAYQAGYEQYF
DNA: TGCAGCGCATACCAGGCTGGCTACGAGCAGTACTTC

J: TRBJ2-2
V: TRBV5-1
D: TRBD1
size: NA
CDR3: CASSPTAGQADYTGELFF
DNA: TGCGCCAGCAGCCCAACGGCAGGACAGGCCGATTACACCGGGGAGCTGTTTTTT

J: TRBJ1-1
V: TRBV5-8
D: NA
size: NA
CDR3: CASSLKDTEAFF
DNA: TGTGCCAGCAGCTTGAAGGACACTGAAGCTTTCTTT

J: TRBJ2-4
V: TRBV7-9
D: NA
size: few
CDR3: CASSLEERIQYF
DNA: TGTGCCAGCAGCTTGGAGGAGCGGATTCAGTACTTC

J: TRBJ2-1
V: TRBV28
D: TRBD2
size: NA
CDR3: CASSWVLSGRAGAFF
DNA: TGTGCCAGCAGTTGGGTTTTGAGCGGGAGGGCGGGGGCGTTCTTC

J: TRBJ2-5
V: TRBV5-6
D: NA
size: NA
CDR3: CASSWRQGTETQYF
DNA: TGTGCCAGCAGCTGGCGCCAGGGTACAGAGACCCAGTACTTC

J: TRBJ2-1
V: TRBV24-1
D: NA
size: NA
CDR3: CATSDPDEPQFF
DNA: TGTGCCACCAGTGATCCGGACGAGCCGCAGTTCTTC

J: TRBJ2-1
V: TRBV6-1
D: TRBD2
size: few
CDR3: CASRKTSAGSSYNEQFF
DNA: TGTGCCAGCAGAAAAACTTCAGCGGGAAGCTCCTACAATGAGCAATTCTTC

J: TRBJ2-1
V: TRBV5-1
D: NA
size: many
CDR3: CASSFHTGANSYNEQFF
DNA: TGCGCCAGCAGCTTTCATACTGGGGCGAACTCCTACAATGAGCAGTTCTTC

J: TRBJ2-2
V: TRBV30
D: TRBD2
size: few
CDR3: CAWRKPGLAIGTGELFF
DNA: TGTGCCTGGAGGAAACCGGGACTAGCGATTGGTACCGGGGAGCTGTTTTTT

J: TRBJ2-3
V: TRBV3-1
D: NA
size: many
CDR3: CASSQDLRAGTDTQYF
DNA: TGTGCCAGCAGCCAAGATCTTCGGGCGGGAACAGATACGCAGTATTTT

J: TRBJ2-1
V: TRBV7-8
D: TRBD2
size: many
CDR3: CASSPGTSGDNEQFF
DNA: TGTGCCAGCAGCCCTGGGACTAGCGGAGACAATGAGCAGTTCTTC

J: TRBJ1-2
V: TRBV27
D: TRBD1
size: many
CDR3: CASSDRGEAYGYTF
DNA: TGTGCCAGCAGCGACAGGGGGGAGGCCTATGGCTACACCTTC

J: TRBJ2-1
V: TRBV6-2/TRBV6-3
D: NA
size: many
CDR3: CASSYSFPTGLYNEQFF
DNA: TGTGCCAGCAGTTACTCGTTTCCTACAGGACTTTACAATGAGCAGTTCTTC

J: TRBJ2-3
V: TRBV5-1
D: TRBD2
size: many
CDR3: CASSLGGLASGPTDTQYF
DNA: TGCGCCAGCAGCTTGGGGGGATTGGCTAGCGGGCCCACAGATACGCAGTATTTT

J: TRBJ2-7
V: TRBV7-9
D: TRBD1
size: NA
CDR3: CASSAPGQSDEQYF
DNA: TGTGCCAGCAGCGCCCCGGGACAGTCCGACGAGCAGTACTTC

J: TRBJ2-7
V: TRBV20-1
D: NA
size: few
CDR3: CSVGPRNREQYF
DNA: TGCAGTGTGGGTCCGAGAAATCGCGAGCAGTACTTC

J: TRBJ1-1
V: TRBV6-1
D: NA
size: few
CDR3: CASSFHPLLGFDTEAFF
DNA: TGTGCCAGCAGTTTCCACCCTCTACTAGGCTTCGACACTGAAGCTTTCTTT

J: TRBJ1-1
V: TRBV25-1
D: NA
size: NA
CDR3: CASRTAVEAFF
DNA: TGTGCCAGCAGGACAGCGGTTGAAGCTTTCTTT

J: TRBJ1-4
V: TRBV4-2
D: NA
size: NA
CDR3: CASSQGGLATNEKLFF
DNA: TGTGCCAGCAGCCAAGGAGGGCTTGCAACTAATGAAAAACTGTTTTTT

J: TRBJ2-2
V: TRBV28
D: NA
size: many
CDR3: CASSRGGGTGELFF
DNA: TGTGCCAGCAGTCGGGGAGGTGGCACCGGGGAGCTGTTTTTT

J: TRBJ2-1
V: TRBV6-1
D: TRBD2
size: few
CDR3: CASSEPLAGPYNEQFF
DNA: TGTGCCAGCAGTGAACCCCTAGCGGGCCCTTACAATGAGCAGTTCTTC

J: TRBJ2-3
V: TRBV12-3/TRBV12-4
D: TRBD2
size: NA
CDR3: CASSPHLAGVRNTQYF
DNA: TGTGCCAGCAGCCCACATCTAGCGGGAGTCCGAAATACGCAGTATTTT

J: TRBJ1-4
V: TRBV12-3/TRBV12-4
D: NA
size: NA
CDR3: CASTPVVGEKLFF
DNA: TGTGCCAGCACCCCAGTGGTTGGTGAAAAACTGTTTTTT

J: TRBJ2-7
V: TRBV7-3
D: TRBD1
size: few
CDR3: CASSGTGGDEQYF
DNA: TGTGCCAGCAGCGGGACAGGGGGCGACGAGCAGTACTTC

J: TRBJ2-7
V: TRBV4-3
D: NA
size: NA
CDR3: CASSQVSRGREQYF
DNA: TGCGCCAGCAGCCAAGTTTCCAGGGGACGCGAGCAGTACTTC